The 18 T cell receptor beta chains below were found in one sample sequenced in a study of blood T cells in healthy people across ages. Then a second PCR, running about 6 to 12 cycles, was carried out with a sample-barcoded 5' primer and a J-beta primer mix. TCRdb re-called the 5' RACE reads through MiXCR, storing one row per CDR3 protein. The sample records about 1.1 million distinct CDR3 sequences, 35% to 40% being singletons. Material for sequencing was blood. Source of these receptors: a man aged 18 to 30 in good health.

This sequence joins TRBV20-1 and TRBJ2-7, with a tentative D call TRBD1 (6 bases). With 6 bases removed from V and 3 bases from J, the gap between germline ends came to 18 bases. The CDR3 extends over 14 amino acids. The germline CDR1 and CDR2 sequences are DFQATT and SNEGSKA (reference sequence). CDR3 sequence: CSAQTTGSSYEQYF. Written as DNA, the CDR3 is TGCAGTGCCCAAACGACAGGCTCTAGCTACGAGCAGTACTTC.

The chain employs TRBV3-1 and TRBJ2-7; D gene ambiguous. Germline CDR1 and CDR2: LGHDT and YNNKEL (reference sequence). The CDR3 consists of 13 residues. Between the trimmed V and J ends, which lost 0 bases and 3 bases, there was a span of 6 bases. The CDR3 sequence: CASSQDSYYEQYF. The CDR3 bases are TGTGCCAGCAGCCAAGATAGCTACTACGAGCAGTACTTC.

This clonotype was seen a handful of times. The V gene is TRBV27, the J gene TRBJ1-5; D is perhaps TRBD1 (5 bases). Per germline, CDR1 MNHEY and CDR2 SMNVEV (reference sequence). This CDR3 spans 16 amino acids. Trimming removed 0 bases from V and 1 base from J, with 10 bases in between. The chain's CDR3 is CASSLSGGESNQPQHF. The CDR3 region has the DNA TGTGCCAGCAGTTTATCGGGGGGGGAAAGCAATCAGCCCCAGCATTTT.

The chain has TRBV20-1 and TRBJ1-1; weak D call: TRBD1 (6 bases). V lost 5 bases and J lost 4, with 14 bases in between. The CDR3 length is 13 residues. Germline V gene lookup returns CDR1 DFQATT and CDR2 SNEGSKA (reference sequence). CDR3 loop: CSADARDITEAFF. CDR3 nucleotide sequence: TGCAGTGCTGACGCCCGGGACATCACTGAAGCTTTCTTT.

This clonotype was counted many times. The rearrangement uses TRBV4-3 and TRBJ1-2; D is uncertain. The V and J ends lost 3 bases and 8 bases respectively, with 13 bases between them. The CDR3 has 13 residues. Per the germline V gene, CDR1 is LGHNA and CDR2 is YSLEER. CDR3 region: CASSHEGIGGYTF. The CDR3 coding sequence is TGCGCCAGCAGCCATGAGGGTATTGGAGGCTACACCTTC.

This clonotype came up many times. The V gene is TRBV7-3, the J gene TRBJ2-1; D call uncertain. V was pared by 2 bases and J by 5 bases, with 7 bases between. The CDR3 sequence is 13 residues long. In germline, CDR1 is SGHTA, CDR2 FQGTGA. CDR3 nucleotide sequence: TGTGCCAGCAGCTTATCGGCAGACAATGAGCAGTTCTTC. Its translation is CASSLSADNEQFF.

The rearrangement joins TRBV12-3 or TRBV12-4 to TRBJ1-5; D is undetermined. Trimming pared 3 bases from V and 1 base from J, leaving 7 bases between. The CDR3 runs to 14 residues. The CDR3 protein is CASSFLGSNQPQHF. DNA of the CDR3: TGTGCCAGCAGTTTTCTTGGGAGCAATCAGCCCCAGCATTTT.

V and J are TRBV5-1 and TRBJ1-1; the match to TRBD1 covers 11 bases. Germline V CDR1 and CDR2: SGHRS, YFSETQ. CDR3 size: 16 residues. J was trimmed by 3 bases and V by 3 bases; bases with no gene match: 7. CDR3: CASSWDRGKGYTEAFF. The CDR3 DNA reads TGCGCCAGCAGCTGGGACAGGGGGAAGGGGTACACTGAAGCTTTCTTT.

This clonotype was picked up a small number of times. V usage is TRBV10-3 and J usage is TRBJ1-1; 9 bases fit TRBD1. Trimming removed 2 bases from V and 1 base from J; junction bases left unmatched: 5. The CDR3 consists of 16 residues. Germline V gene sequence: CDR1 ENHRY, CDR2 SYGVKD. CDR3 nucleotides: TGTGCCATCAGTGAGGGGACAGGGAAATCGAACACTGAAGCTTTCTTT. Translation gives CAISEGTGKSNTEAFF.

The J gene is TRBJ1-1, the V gene TRBV11-2, with D possibly matching TRBD1 (5 bases). The germline V and J ends were trimmed by 7 bases and 0 bases, with 15 bases remaining between them. Per germline, CDR1 SGHAT and CDR2 FQNNGV. The CDR3 length is 15 residues. The CDR3 nucleotides read TGTGCCAGCACCATAAGTGGGGCGGTGAACACTGAAGCTTTCTTT. Translation: CASTISGAVNTEAFF.

This clonotype was detected only a few times. The gene calls are TRBV4-2 and TRBJ1-2, with D unresolved. Trimming stripped 4 bases from V and 6 bases from J, with 21 bases between. The CDR3 runs 16 residues. CDR1 LGHNA and CDR2 YNFKEQ come from the germline V gene. DNA of the CDR3: TGTGCCAGCAGCCCGAAGGGCGGTGAAGCTACTGATGGCTACACCTTC. Translated, it gives CASSPKGGEATDGYTF.

There are a few counts of this clonotype. The chain combines TRBV29-1 with TRBJ2-5; possible D gene TRBD1, 6 bases. Germline CDR1 and CDR2: SQVTM and ANQGSEA. The CDR3 runs to 13 residues. V was trimmed by 7 bases and J by 2 bases, leaving 14 bases between them. The CDR3 sequence is CSANVQGQETQYF. The CDR3 nucleotides are TGCAGCGCTAACGTACAGGGACAAGAGACCCAGTACTTC.

Note on this clonotype: At one of its ends the junction is not consistent with the germline gene, which may arise from a read error. This rearrangement joins TRBV7-2 to TRBJ2-5, with D uncertain. Judging by the DNA end, TRBJ2-7 fits better; the J call may be wrong. The CDR3 runs 12 residues. CDR1 is SGHTA, CDR2 FQGNSA, per germline. The CDR3 DNA sequence: TGTGCCAGCAGCTTCTCCTCCAACGAGCAGTACTTC. As protein: CASSFSSNEQYF.

CDR3 sequence: CASSKQGIVGNEQFF. The CDR3 coding sequence is TGTGCCAGCAGTAAACAGGGGATCGTGGGGAATGAGCAGTTCTTC. The chain is built from TRBV6-4 and TRBJ2-1; 7 bases map to TRBD1. The CDR3 sequence is 15 residues long. CDR1 MRHNA and CDR2 SNTAGT come from the germline V gene. V gave up 5 bases and J gave up 7 bases; unmatched junction bases: 11.

The chain couples TRBV12-3 or TRBV12-4 to TRBJ2-2; either TRBD1 or TRBD2 may fit D (5 bases each). V was trimmed by 4 bases and J by 3 bases, leaving 12 bases between them. This CDR3 has 15 residues. The CDR3 coding sequence is TGTGCCAGCAGTTCACACATGGGGGACACCGGGGAGCTGTTTTTT. Translated: CASSSHMGDTGELFF.

This clonotype was observed a few times. The V and J genes are TRBV27 and TRBJ2-7; 9 nucleotides agree with TRBD2. Trimming removed 3 bases from V and 2 bases from J; junction bases left unmatched: 11. The germline gives CDR1 MNHEY, CDR2 SMNVEV (reference sequence). The CDR3 sequence is 17 residues long. CDR3 residues: CASSLGSGGSSPYEQYF. In DNA form, the CDR3 reads TGTGCCAGCAGTTTGGGTAGCGGGGGTTCCTCTCCCTACGAGCAGTACTTC.

This clonotype was seen a few times. This chain links TRBV4-1 with TRBJ2-4; D not certain. Germline CDR1 is MGHRA and CDR2 is YSYEKL. The ends were cut back, 0 bases at V and 4 bases at J, with 10 bases in the middle. This CDR3 has 15 residues. The CDR3 sequence: CASSQEDRMKNIQYF. The CDR3 DNA reads TGCGCCAGCAGCCAAGAGGATAGAATGAAAAACATTCAGTACTTC.

This clonotype has just a few counts. The genes are TRBV2 and TRBJ2-1; D could derive from TRBD1 or TRBD2 (5 bases each). This CDR3 region has 15 residues. Germline assignment: CDR1 SNHLY and CDR2 FYNNEI. Trimming took 6 bases from V and 0 from J, leaving 12 bases between them. The DNA of the CDR3 is TGTGCCAGCAGCGCCACCGGGGCCTCCTACAATGAGCAGTTCTTC. It is translated as CASSATGASYNEQFF.